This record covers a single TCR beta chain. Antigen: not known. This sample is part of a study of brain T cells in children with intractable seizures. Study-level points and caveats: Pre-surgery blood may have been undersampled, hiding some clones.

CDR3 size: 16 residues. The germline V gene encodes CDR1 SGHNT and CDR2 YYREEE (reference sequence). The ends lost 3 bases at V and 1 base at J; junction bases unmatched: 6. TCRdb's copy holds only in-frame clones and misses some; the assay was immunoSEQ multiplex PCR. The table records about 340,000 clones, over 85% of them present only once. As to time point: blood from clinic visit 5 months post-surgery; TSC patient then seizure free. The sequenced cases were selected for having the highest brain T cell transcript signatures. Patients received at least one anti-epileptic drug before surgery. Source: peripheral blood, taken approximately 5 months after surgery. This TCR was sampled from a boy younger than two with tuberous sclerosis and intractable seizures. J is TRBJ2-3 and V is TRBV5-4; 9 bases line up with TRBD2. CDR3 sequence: CASSSDSSGGTDTQYF. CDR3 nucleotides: TGTGCCAGCAGCTCCGATTCTAGCGGGGGCACAGATACGCAGTATTTT.